The sequence of this T cell receptor (beta chain) was determined in a study of beta chain features in type 1 diabetes. All of the isolated RNA was reverse transcribed, so expressed TCRB transcripts were sequenced. Data came from immunoSEQ multiplex PCR; TCRdb stores just in-frame clones and leaves some out. The sample carries 900,000 or so clones, 15% to 20% recorded once. CDR3 length: 16 residues. Unmatched junction bases numbered 11, after V lost 3 bases and J lost 7 bases. Per germline, CDR1 SGHAT and CDR2 FQNNGV. All sorted populations exceeded 95% purity. Notes on this clone: The antigen is unknown.

General study points: Cells expressing TCR highly could be over-represented by cDNA sequencing. VDJ junctions in type 1 diabetes patients carried more deletions and fewer insertions. Moderate but significant shortening of TCRB CDR3s was recorded in all four CD4+ subsets from Type 1 diabetes patients.

The rearrangement joins TRBV11-2 to TRBJ2-2, with TRBD2 matching over 7 bases. Sequenced material: naive CD4+ T cells from blood. The receptor was isolated from a woman aged 18-30 years in good health. This CDR3 reads CASSFISAGAHGELFF. The CDR3 region has the DNA TGTGCCAGCAGCTTCATCTCTGCGGGAGCACACGGGGAGCTGTTTTTT.